This TCR beta chain appears in the sequencing data of a study of neoadjuvant anti-PD-1 for oral cavity cancer. Overall study results and limits: Each response group had just a few patients in TCR analyses. PBMC Gini-index clonality exceeded responders' in non-responders post-nivolumab.

V lost 4 bases and J lost 4; bases outside the gene matches: 9. The length of the CDR3 is 15 residues. The germline V gene encodes CDR1 SGHAT and CDR2 FQNNGV. A word on this clone: The antigen is undetermined.

Here immunoSEQ multiplex PCR was the method, and the copy in TCRdb shows in-frame clones only, minus some. The data show more than 50,000 clones, with around four fifths seen just once and approximately 2.4% held by the top ten. The sequence came from a person between 40 and 85 years old with oral cavity squamous cell carcinoma. The chain has TRBV11-2 and TRBJ2-5; 7 nucleotides match TRBD1. The sample in question was PBMCs, obtained before nivolumab (anti-PD-1) treatment. The CDR3 spells CASSSYRGVGETQYF. DNA for the CDR3: TGTGCCAGCAGCTCCTACAGGGGCGTAGGAGAGACCCAGTACTTC.